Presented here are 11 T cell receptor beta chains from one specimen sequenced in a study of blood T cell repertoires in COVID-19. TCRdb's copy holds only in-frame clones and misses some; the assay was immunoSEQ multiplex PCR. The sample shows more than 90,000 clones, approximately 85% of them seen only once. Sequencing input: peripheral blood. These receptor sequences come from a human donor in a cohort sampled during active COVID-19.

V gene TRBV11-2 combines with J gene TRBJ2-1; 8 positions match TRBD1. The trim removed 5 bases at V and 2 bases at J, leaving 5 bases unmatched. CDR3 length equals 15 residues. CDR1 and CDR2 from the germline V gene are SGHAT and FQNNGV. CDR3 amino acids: CASSLQGGTYNEQFF. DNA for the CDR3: TGTGCCAGCAGCCTACAGGGGGGTACCTACAATGAGCAGTTCTTC.

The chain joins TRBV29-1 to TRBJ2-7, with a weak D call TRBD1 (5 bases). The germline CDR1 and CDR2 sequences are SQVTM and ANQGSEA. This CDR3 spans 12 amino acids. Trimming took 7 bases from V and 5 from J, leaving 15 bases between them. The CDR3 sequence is CSAATVVDEQYF. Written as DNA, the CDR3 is TGCAGCGCGGCGACAGTGGTGGACGAGCAGTACTTC.

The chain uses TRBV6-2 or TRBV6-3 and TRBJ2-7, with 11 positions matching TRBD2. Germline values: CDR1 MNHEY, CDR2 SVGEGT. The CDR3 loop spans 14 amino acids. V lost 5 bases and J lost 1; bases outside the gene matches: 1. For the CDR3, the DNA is TGTGCCAGCAGTAGACTAGCGGGGTCCTACGAGCAGTACTTC. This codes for CASSRLAGSYEQYF.

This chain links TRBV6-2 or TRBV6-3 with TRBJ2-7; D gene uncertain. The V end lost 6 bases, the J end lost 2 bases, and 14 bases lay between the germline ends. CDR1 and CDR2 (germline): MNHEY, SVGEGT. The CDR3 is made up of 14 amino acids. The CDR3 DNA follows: TGTGCCAGCAGGTACCTCGGTCTTCCCTACGAGCAGTACTTC. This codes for CASRYLGLPYEQYF.

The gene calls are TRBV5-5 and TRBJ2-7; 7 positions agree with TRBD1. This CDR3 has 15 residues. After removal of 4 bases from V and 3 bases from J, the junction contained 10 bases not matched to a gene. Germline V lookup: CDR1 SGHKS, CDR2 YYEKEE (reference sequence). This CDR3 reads CASSRPPTGLYEQYF. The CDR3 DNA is TGTGCCAGCAGCCGCCCGCCGACAGGGCTCTACGAGCAGTACTTC.

The CDR3, as DNA: TGTGCCAGCAGTCCACCGTCTAGAAGACAGTTCTTC. Translated, it gives CASSPPSRRQFF. J is TRBJ2-1 and V is TRBV6-2 or TRBV6-3; the D is unclear. The V gene lost 5 bases and the J gene lost 13 bases, with 15 bases spanning the gap. The CDR3 covers 12 residues. Looked up from germline, CDR1 is MNHEY and CDR2 is SVGEGT.

CDR3 in DNA: TGTGCCAGCGGAAGCGACACCGGGGAGCTGTTTTTT. This sequence encodes CASGSDTGELFF. The V and J genes are TRBV25-1 and TRBJ2-2, with unresolved D. Germline V gene lookup returns CDR1 MGHDK and CDR2 SYGVNS. The CDR3 contains 12 residues. V lost 8 bases to trimming and J lost 3 bases, with 7 bases between them.

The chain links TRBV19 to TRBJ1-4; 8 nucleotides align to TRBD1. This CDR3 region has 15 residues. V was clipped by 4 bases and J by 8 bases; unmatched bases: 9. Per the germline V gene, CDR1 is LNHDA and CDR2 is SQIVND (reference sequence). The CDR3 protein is CASSTVAGGKEKLFF. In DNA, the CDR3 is TGTGCCAGTAGTACGGTGGCAGGGGGCAAAGAAAAACTGTTTTTT. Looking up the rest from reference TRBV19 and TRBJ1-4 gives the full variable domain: DGGITQSPKYLFRKEGQNVTLSCEQNLNHDAMYWYRQDPGQGLRLIYYSQIVNDFQKGDIAEGYSVSREKKESFPLTVTSAQKNPTAFYLCASSTVAGGKEKLFFGSGTQLSVL.

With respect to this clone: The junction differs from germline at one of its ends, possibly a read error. CDR3 nucleotide sequence: TGTACCAGCCTTAATCTAGACGGCTATAGCAATCAGCCCCAGCATTTT. Its protein is CTSLNLDGYSNQPQHF. The chain uses TRBV19 and TRBJ1-5, with no clear D. Germline lookup yields CDR1 LNHDA and CDR2 SQIVND (reference sequence). The CDR3 is 16 residues long.

The CDR3 nucleotides are TGTGCCAGCAGCACCCAGGGATTTGATGGCTACACCTTC. Amino acid sequence: CASSTQGFDGYTF. The chain recombines TRBV12-1 with TRBJ1-2; whether TRBD1, the table's D call, matches the DNA was not checked. TRBV12-1 has pseudogene status. This CDR3 spans 13 amino acids.

The CDR3 loop reads CASSLNPGLGADTQYF. The CDR3 DNA reads TGCGCCAGCAGCCTCAATCCGGGACTAGGAGCAGATACGCAGTATTTT. The chain links TRBV4-3 to TRBJ2-3, with 8 bases lining up with TRBD2. The CDR3 consists of 16 residues. Losses at the gene ends were 4 bases for V and 4 bases for J; bases not matched to a gene: 10. Germline V lookup: CDR1 LGHNA, CDR2 YSLEER.